Each of the 19 T cell receptor beta chains below was sequenced from the same sample in a study of cytomegalovirus exposure and HLA in healthy donors. PCR was performed using 60 Vbeta and 13 Jbeta primers. Clones were sequenced by immunoSEQ multiplex PCR, and TCRdb holds only the in-frame ones, with some missing. The table includes 95,000 to 150,000 clones, more than 60% detected once. The specimen was PBMCs. Receptors originate from a woman aged 40-49 years in good health and CMV-seropositive.

This clone has only a few counts. One junction end disagrees with the germline gene, perhaps due to a read error. This sequence joins TRBV5-1 and TRBJ1-2; perhaps TRBD1 as D (6 bases). The CDR3 extends over 13 amino acids. CDR1 is SGHRS and CDR2 is YFSETQ in the germline V gene. CDR3 coding DNA: TGCGCCAGCAGATCCGGGACATCGGGAGGCTACCCCTTC. Translation gives CASRSGTSGGYPF.

The V and J genes are TRBV7-9 and TRBJ2-5; possibly TRBD1 for D (5 bases). The J call may be mistaken, given a closer DNA end match to TRBJ2-7. The V gene's germline CDR1 is SEHNR and CDR2 FQNEAQ (reference sequence). The CDR3 is made up of 16 amino acids. CDR3 nucleotides: TGTGCCAGCAGCCACCAAAGACAGAGAAGCTCCTACGAGCAGTACTTC. It codes for CASSHQRQRSSYEQYF.

This chain joins TRBV6-1 and TRBJ2-7; 8 bases map to TRBD1. This CDR3 is built from 15 residues. Germline-derived CDR1 and CDR2 are MNHNS and SASEGT. The J segment lost 7 bases and the V segment lost 3 bases, leaving 11 bases of the junction unmatched. As DNA, the CDR3 is TGTGCCAGCAGTGACCCCGGACAGGGATTTTGGGAGCAGTACTTC. It translates to CASSDPGQGFWEQYF.

This chain links TRBV5-1 with TRBJ2-6; a weak D match, TRBD1 (6 bases). Germline V gene data show CDR1 as SGHRS and CDR2 as YFSETQ. The CDR3 loop spans 18 amino acids. Trimming took off 1 base at V and 0 bases at J, with 14 bases between the two ends. The CDR3 is CASSLLGQLLSGANVLTF. Here the CDR3 DNA reads TGCGCCAGCAGCTTGTTGGGACAATTACTCTCTGGGGCCAACGTCCTGACTTTC.

V is TRBV5-1 and J is TRBJ2-7; TRBD1 aligns across 10 bases. V dropped 5 bases and J dropped 6; count of bases not matched to a gene: 5. From germline, CDR1 is SGHRS and CDR2 YFSETQ. The CDR3 extends over 13 amino acids. Here the CDR3 reads CASRWTGGVEQYF. The CDR3 bases are TGCGCCAGCAGATGGACAGGGGGAGTCGAGCAGTACTTC.

This clone was detected only a few times. The chain carries TRBV9 and TRBJ2-5; 10 bases align to TRBD1. V lost 4 bases, J lost 4 bases, and 13 bases stayed unmatched. The CDR3 spans 17 residues. The germline V gene encodes CDR1 SGDLS and CDR2 YYNGEE. The CDR3 DNA reads as TGTGCCAGCAGCTCCCGTGGGGACAGGGGCAGGTCAGAGACCCAGTACTTC. Translated: CASSSRGDRGRSETQYF.

This chain joins TRBV9 and TRBJ1-1; a possible D gene is TRBD1 (5 bases). V lost 0 bases and J lost 3, with 9 bases in between. Germline V gives CDR1 SGDLS, CDR2 YYNGEE. The CDR3 sequence is 14 residues long. The CDR3 bases are TGTGCCAGCAGCGTAGGGGGCAGGGACACTGAAGCTTTCTTT. It is translated as CASSVGGRDTEAFF.

This clone was detected only once. V gene TRBV27 combines with J gene TRBJ2-7; 9 nucleotides agree with TRBD1. CDR1 and CDR2 from the germline V gene are MNHEY and SMNVEV (reference sequence). V lost 6 bases to trimming and J lost 2 bases; unmatched junction nucleotides: 5. The CDR3 has 14 residues. CDR3 nucleotide sequence: TGTGCCAGCAGCCCGGGACAGGGAGCCTACGAGCAGTACTTC. Translated, it gives CASSPGQGAYEQYF.

CDR3 bases: TGTGCCAGCAGTATGGGACAGGGAAATGAAAAACTGTTTTTT. This encodes CASSMGQGNEKLFF. The V gene is TRBV6-1, the J gene TRBJ1-4, with TRBD1 matching 9 bases. Germline V gene sequence: CDR1 MNHNS, CDR2 SASEGT. V was clipped by 5 bases and J by 5 bases; unmatched bases: 3. CDR3 length: 14 residues.

The gene calls are TRBV21-1 and TRBJ2-7; no check of the table's D call, TRBD2, against the DNA was made. TRBV21-1 is a known pseudogene. CDR3 length: 14 residues. Here the CDR3 DNA reads TGTGCCAGCAGACTAGCGGGACACGCTTACGAGCAGTACTTC. It codes for CASRLAGHAYEQYF.

The chain couples TRBV27 to TRBJ1-5; tentatively, D is TRBD1 (6 bases). This CDR3 contains 14 residues. With 8 bases removed from V and 0 bases from J, the gap between germline ends came to 11 bases. CDR1 and CDR2 (germline): MNHEY, SMNVEV (reference sequence). The CDR3 DNA follows: TGTGCCAGCGCGGACAGTCCTAGCAATCAGCCCCAGCATTTT. Its protein product is CASADSPSNQPQHF.

Here the CDR3 DNA reads TGTGCCAGTACTAAGTTCAGGGGAGGGGGCACTGAAGCTTTCTTT. Its protein product is CASTKFRGGGTEAFF. The rearrangement joins TRBV19 to TRBJ1-1; tentative D call: TRBD1 (6 bases). Germline V gene sequence: CDR1 LNHDA, CDR2 SQIVND (reference sequence). This CDR3 spans 15 amino acids. V was cut by 7 bases and J by 4 bases, with 19 bases left in between.

This clone was seen only a few times. J is TRBJ1-2 and V is TRBV5-4, with TRBD1 matching 8 bases. Germline V gene lookup returns CDR1 SGHNT and CDR2 YYREEE (reference sequence). The CDR3 consists of 13 residues. The trim removed 2 bases at V and 5 bases at J, leaving 2 bases unmatched. This chain's CDR3 is CASSFDRGYGYTF. The CDR3 nucleotides are TGTGCCAGCAGCTTCGACAGGGGATATGGCTACACCTTC.

The chain joins TRBV5-1 to TRBJ1-1; TRBD1 might be the D (5 bases). The CDR3 is made up of 12 amino acids. With 0 bases removed from V and 5 bases from J, the gap between germline ends came to 5 bases. The germline V gene has CDR1 SGHRS and CDR2 YFSETQ. CDR3 nucleotides: TGCGCCAGCAGCTTGGAGGGGACTGAAGCTTTCTTT. Translation: CASSLEGTEAFF.

This clone has only a few counts. The chain joins TRBV5-6 to TRBJ1-2; 7 bases agree with TRBD1. The germline V gene encodes CDR1 SGHDT and CDR2 YYEEEE. The CDR3 extends over 12 amino acids. The V segment lost 6 bases and the J segment 8 bases; nucleotides outside the gene matches: 7. The CDR3 bases are TGTGCCAGCATGGTGTTAGGGGGCGGCTACACCTTC. Protein sequence: CASMVLGGGYTF.

This sequence joins TRBV29-1 and TRBJ1-1; tentative D call: TRBD1 (5 bases). Germline CDR1 and CDR2: SQVTM and ANQGSEA. The germline V and J ends were trimmed by 6 bases and 3 bases, with 20 bases remaining between them. CDR3 length: 15 amino acids. CDR3 DNA: TGCAGCGTCGGCCAGGCAGGGCTTATCCACACTGAAGCTTTCTTT. Residues: CSVGQAGLIHTEAFF.

Concerning this clone itself: The sample has other DNA sequences that encode this CDR3 too. This chain links TRBV7-9 with TRBJ1-1, with a possible D match to TRBD1 (5 bases). V was pared by 3 bases and J by 4 bases, with 9 bases between. The V gene's germline CDR1 is SEHNR and CDR2 FQNEAQ (reference sequence). The CDR3 spans 13 residues. CDR3: CASSLGGGTEAFF. The CDR3 nucleotides are TGTGCCAGCAGCTTGGGGGGTGGCACTGAAGCTTTCTTT.

The gene calls are TRBV7-3 and TRBJ2-7, with a possible D match to TRBD2 (5 bases). Trimming left V 5 bases short and J 3 bases short, with 20 bases between. Germline CDR1 reads SGHTA; CDR2 reads FQGTGA. The length of the CDR3 is 16 residues. CDR3 nucleotides: TGTGCCAGCAGCCCCTCCCAAGCGGCAAGCCTCTACGAGCAGTACTTC. It translates to CASSPSQAASLYEQYF. The variable domain in full, with the rest retrieved from reference TRBV7-3 and TRBJ2-7, is GAGVSQTPSNKVTEKGKYVELRCDPISGHTALYWYRQSLGQGPEFLIYFQGTGAADDSGLPNDRFFAVRPEGSVSTLKIQRTERGDSAVYLCASSPSQAASLYEQYFGPGTRLTVT.

The rearrangement links TRBV6-5 to TRBJ2-1; 7 nucleotides align to TRBD1. CDR3 length equals 15 residues. Germline V gene data show CDR1 as MNHEY and CDR2 as SVGAGI. The J segment lost 2 bases and the V segment lost 6 bases, leaving 7 bases of the junction unmatched. The CDR3 coding sequence is TGTGCCAGCAGCCTCGACAGGGCTACCTACAATGAGCAGTTCTTC. Translating it yields CASSLDRATYNEQFF.